Following are 2 T cell receptor beta chains from one sample sequenced in a study of blood T cell repertoires in COVID-19. The table came from immunoSEQ multiplex PCR; TCRdb's copy has only in-frame clones and leaves some out. This repertoire shows 70,000 to 90,000 clones, 85% found once; its top ten account for more than 3%. What was sequenced was peripheral blood. Receptors originate from a man in his sixties with acute or convalescent COVID-19.

The V and J genes are TRBV6-2 or TRBV6-3 and TRBJ2-1, with 12 bases fitting TRBD1. Germline V gene sequence: CDR1 MNHEY, CDR2 SVGEGT. V gave up 0 bases and J gave up 9 bases; unmatched junction bases: 6. There are 16 residues in the CDR3. CDR3 loop: CASSYSVGTGGIEQFF. CDR3 bases: TGTGCCAGCAGTTACTCGGTAGGGACAGGGGGCATTGAGCAGTTCTTC.

This chain links TRBV19 with TRBJ1-2; the match to TRBD1 covers 8 bases. Germline lookup yields CDR1 LNHDA and CDR2 SQIVND (reference sequence). The V gene end was trimmed by 4 bases and the J gene end by 2 bases; junction bases not matched to a gene: 9. This CDR3 region has 16 residues. The CDR3 DNA is TGTGCCAGTAGTACGAATTACAGGGGGGGGAACTATGGCTACACCTTC. This encodes CASSTNYRGGNYGYTF.